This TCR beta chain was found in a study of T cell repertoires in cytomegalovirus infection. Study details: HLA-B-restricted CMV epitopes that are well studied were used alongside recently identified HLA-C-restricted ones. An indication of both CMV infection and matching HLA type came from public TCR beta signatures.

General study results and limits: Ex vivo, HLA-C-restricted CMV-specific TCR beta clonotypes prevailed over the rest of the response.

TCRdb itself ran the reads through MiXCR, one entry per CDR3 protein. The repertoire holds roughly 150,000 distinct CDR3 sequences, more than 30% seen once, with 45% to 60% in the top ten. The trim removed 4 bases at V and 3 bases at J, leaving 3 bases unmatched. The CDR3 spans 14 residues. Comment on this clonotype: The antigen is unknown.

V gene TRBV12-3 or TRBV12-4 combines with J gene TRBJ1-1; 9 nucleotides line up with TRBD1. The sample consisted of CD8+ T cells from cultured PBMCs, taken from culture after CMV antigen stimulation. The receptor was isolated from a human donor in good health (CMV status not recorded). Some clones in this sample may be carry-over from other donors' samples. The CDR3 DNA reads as TGTGCCAGCAGTTGGGGACAGGGATACACTGAAGCTTTCTTT. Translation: CASSWGQGYTEAFF.